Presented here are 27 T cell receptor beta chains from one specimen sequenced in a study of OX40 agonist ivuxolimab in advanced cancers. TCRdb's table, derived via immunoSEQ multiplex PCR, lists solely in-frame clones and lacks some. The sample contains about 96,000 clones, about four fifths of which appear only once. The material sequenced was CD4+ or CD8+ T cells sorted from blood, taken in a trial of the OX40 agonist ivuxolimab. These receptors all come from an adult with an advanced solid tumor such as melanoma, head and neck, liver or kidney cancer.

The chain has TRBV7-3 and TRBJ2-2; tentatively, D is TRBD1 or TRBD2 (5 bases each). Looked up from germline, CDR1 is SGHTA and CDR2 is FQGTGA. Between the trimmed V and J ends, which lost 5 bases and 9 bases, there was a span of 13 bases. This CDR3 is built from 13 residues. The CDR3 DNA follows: TGTGCCAGCAGCGCGACCCGGGGACGGGAGCTGTTTTTT. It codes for CASSATRGRELFF.

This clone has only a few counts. CDR3 in DNA: TGTGCCACCAGCAGCTACGTCCAGGGGATCCCTAATCAGCCCCAGCATTTT. Protein product: CATSSYVQGIPNQPQHF. The chain carries TRBV15 and TRBJ1-5, with D perhaps TRBD1 (6 bases). Trimming pared 3 bases from V and 4 bases from J, leaving 19 bases between. This CDR3 comprises 17 residues. Germline V lookup: CDR1 LNHNV, CDR2 YYDKDF (reference sequence).

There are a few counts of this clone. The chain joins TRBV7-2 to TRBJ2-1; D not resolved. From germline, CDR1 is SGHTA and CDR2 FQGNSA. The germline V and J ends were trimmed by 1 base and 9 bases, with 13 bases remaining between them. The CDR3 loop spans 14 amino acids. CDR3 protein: CASSLETTHGEQFF. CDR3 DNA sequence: TGTGCCAGCAGCTTAGAGACGACCCATGGTGAGCAGTTCTTC.

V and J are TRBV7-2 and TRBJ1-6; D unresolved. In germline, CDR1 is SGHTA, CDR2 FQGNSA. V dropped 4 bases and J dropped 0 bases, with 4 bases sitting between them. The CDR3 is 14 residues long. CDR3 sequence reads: CASSSSSYNSPLHF. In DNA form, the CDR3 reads TGTGCCAGCAGCTCCTCCTCCTATAATTCACCCCTCCACTTT.

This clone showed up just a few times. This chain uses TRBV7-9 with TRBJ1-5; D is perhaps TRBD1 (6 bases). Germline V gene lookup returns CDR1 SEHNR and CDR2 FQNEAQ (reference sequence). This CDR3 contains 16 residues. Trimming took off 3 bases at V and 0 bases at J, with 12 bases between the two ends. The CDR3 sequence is CASSLGGAYSNQPQHF. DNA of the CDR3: TGTGCCAGCAGCTTGGGGGGGGCTTATAGCAATCAGCCCCAGCATTTT.

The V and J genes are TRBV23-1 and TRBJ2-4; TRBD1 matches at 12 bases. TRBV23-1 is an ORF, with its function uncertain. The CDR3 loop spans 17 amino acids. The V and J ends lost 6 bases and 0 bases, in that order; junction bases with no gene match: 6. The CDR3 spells CASRSGTGGLAKNIQYF. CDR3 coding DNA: TGCGCCAGCAGATCCGGGACAGGGGGCTTAGCCAAAAACATTCAGTACTTC.

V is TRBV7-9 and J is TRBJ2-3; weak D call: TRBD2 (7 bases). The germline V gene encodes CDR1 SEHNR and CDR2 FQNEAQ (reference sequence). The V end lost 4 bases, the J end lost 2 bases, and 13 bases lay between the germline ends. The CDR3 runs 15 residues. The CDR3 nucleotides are TGTGCCAGCAGCTGGGGGGGGGCCCCCACAGATACGCAGTATTTT. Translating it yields CASSWGGAPTDTQYF.

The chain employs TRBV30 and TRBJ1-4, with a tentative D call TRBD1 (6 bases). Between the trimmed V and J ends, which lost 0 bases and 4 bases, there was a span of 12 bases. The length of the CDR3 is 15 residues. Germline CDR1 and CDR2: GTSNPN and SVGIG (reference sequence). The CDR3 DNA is TGTGCCTGGAGTGTCCCGGTGGACAGTAATGAAAAACTGTTTTTT. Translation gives CAWSVPVDSNEKLFF.

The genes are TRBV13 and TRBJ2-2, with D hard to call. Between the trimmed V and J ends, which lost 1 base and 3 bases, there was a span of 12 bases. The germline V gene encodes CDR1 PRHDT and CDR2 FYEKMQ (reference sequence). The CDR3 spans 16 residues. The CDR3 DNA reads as TGTGCCAGCAGCTTAGAATCGGCCCCAGACACCGGGGAGCTGTTTTTT. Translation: CASSLESAPDTGELFF.

The CDR3 nucleotides read TGTGCCAGTAGTGCAGGGACTAGCGGGAGTGGTTCAGATACGCAGTATTTT. Protein sequence: CASSAGTSGSGSDTQYF. The V gene is TRBV19, the J gene TRBJ2-3; TRBD2 aligns across 14 bases. The CDR3 is 17 residues long. Germline CDR1 is LNHDA and CDR2 is SQIVND (reference sequence). Unmatched junction bases numbered 8, after V lost 5 bases and J lost 4 bases.

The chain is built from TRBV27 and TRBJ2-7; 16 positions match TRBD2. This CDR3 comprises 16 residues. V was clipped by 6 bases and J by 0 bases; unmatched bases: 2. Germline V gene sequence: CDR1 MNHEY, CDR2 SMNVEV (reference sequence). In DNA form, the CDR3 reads TGTGCCAGCAGGGGACTAGCGGGAGGGGTCTCCTACGAGCAGTACTTC. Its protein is CASRGLAGGVSYEQYF.

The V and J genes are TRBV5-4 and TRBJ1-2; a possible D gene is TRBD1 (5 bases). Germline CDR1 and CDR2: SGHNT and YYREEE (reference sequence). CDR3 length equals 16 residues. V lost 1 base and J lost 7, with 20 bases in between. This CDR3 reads CASSLKGLGRLGGYTF. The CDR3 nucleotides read TGTGCCAGCAGCTTGAAGGGGTTAGGCCGCCTGGGTGGCTACACCTTC.

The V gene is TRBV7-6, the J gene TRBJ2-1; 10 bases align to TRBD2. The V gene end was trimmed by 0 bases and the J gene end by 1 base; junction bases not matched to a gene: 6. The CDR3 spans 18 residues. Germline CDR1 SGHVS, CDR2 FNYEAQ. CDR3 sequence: CASSLASAGGLSYNEQFF. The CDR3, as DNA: TGTGCCAGCAGCTTAGCGTCAGCGGGGGGGCTTTCCTACAATGAGCAGTTCTTC.

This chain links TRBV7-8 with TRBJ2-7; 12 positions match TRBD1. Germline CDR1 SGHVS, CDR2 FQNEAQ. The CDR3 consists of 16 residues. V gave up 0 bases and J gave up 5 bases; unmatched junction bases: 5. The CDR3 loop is CASSLAGGQGADEQYF. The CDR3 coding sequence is TGTGCCAGCAGCTTAGCCGGGGGACAGGGGGCCGACGAGCAGTACTTC.

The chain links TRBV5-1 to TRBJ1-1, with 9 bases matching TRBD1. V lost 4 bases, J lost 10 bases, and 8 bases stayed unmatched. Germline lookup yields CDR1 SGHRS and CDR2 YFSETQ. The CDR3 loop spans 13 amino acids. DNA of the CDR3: TGCGCCAGCAGCCGGGGACAGGGTGAAGGAGCTTTCTTT. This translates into CASSRGQGEGAFF.

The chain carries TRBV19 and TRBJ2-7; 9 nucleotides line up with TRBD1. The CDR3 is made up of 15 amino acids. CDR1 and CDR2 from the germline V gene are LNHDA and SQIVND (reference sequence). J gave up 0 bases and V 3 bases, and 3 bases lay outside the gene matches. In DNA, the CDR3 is TGTGCCAGTAGTATGAGGGGACAGGGCTCCTACGAGCAGTACTTC. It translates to CASSMRGQGSYEQYF. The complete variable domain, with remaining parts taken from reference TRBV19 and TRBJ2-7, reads DGGITQSPKYLFRKEGQNVTLSCEQNLNHDAMYWYRQDPGQGLRLIYYSQIVNDFQKGDIAEGYSVSREKKESFPLTVTSAQKNPTAFYLCASSMRGQGSYEQYFGPGTRLTVT.

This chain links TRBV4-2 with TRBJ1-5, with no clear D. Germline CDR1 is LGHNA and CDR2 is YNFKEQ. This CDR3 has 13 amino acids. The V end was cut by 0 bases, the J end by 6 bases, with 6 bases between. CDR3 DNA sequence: TGTGCCAGCAGCCAAGAATTGGGTCAGCCCCAGCATTTT. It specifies CASSQELGQPQHF.

CDR3: CASSPGQDEQYF. The CDR3 DNA reads as TGTGCCAGCAGCCCAGGACAGGACGAGCAGTACTTC. The chain uses TRBV6-6 and TRBJ2-7; 7 bases are a match to TRBD1. The V segment lost 6 bases and the J segment 5 bases; nucleotides outside the gene matches: 4. Germline CDR1 is MNHNY and CDR2 is SVGAGI (reference sequence). This CDR3 comprises 12 residues.

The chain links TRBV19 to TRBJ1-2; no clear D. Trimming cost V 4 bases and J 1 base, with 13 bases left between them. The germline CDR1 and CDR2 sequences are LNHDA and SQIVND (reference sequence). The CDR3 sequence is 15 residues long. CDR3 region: CASSTLRDLNYGYTF. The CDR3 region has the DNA TGTGCCAGTAGTACCCTCCGAGACCTTAACTATGGCTACACCTTC.

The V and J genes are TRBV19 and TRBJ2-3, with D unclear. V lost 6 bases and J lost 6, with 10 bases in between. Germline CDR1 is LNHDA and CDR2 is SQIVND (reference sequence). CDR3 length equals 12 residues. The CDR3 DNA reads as TGTGCCAGTAGATCACTGGCGGATACGCAGTATTTT. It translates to CASRSLADTQYF.

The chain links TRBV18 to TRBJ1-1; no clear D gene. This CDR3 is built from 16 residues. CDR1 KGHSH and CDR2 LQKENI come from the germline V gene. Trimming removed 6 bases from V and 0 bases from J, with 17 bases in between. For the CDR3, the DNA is TGTGCCAGCTCGCGAACCACTTCCGGAGTGAACACTGAAGCTTTCTTT. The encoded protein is CASSRTTSGVNTEAFF.

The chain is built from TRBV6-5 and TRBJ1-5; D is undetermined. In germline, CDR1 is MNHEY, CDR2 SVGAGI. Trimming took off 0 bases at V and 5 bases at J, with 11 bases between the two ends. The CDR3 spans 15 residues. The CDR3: CASSYSMGPDQPQHF. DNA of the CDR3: TGTGCCAGCAGTTACTCGATGGGTCCAGATCAGCCCCAGCATTTT.

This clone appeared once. For the CDR3, the DNA is TGCGCCAGCAGCTCTAGCGGGAGGGCCGAGGGCAAGTCCTACAATGAGCAGTTCTTC. Protein: CASSSSGRAEGKSYNEQFF. This chain joins TRBV5-1 and TRBJ2-1, with 12 bases identical to TRBD2. Germline V gene lookup returns CDR1 SGHRS and CDR2 YFSETQ. This CDR3 contains 19 residues. The trim removed 3 bases at V and 1 base at J, leaving 11 bases unmatched.

CDR3 protein: CASSLVGGRETQYF. DNA for the CDR3: TGCGCCAGCAGCTTGGTAGGGGGCCGAGAGACCCAGTACTTC. The rearrangement links TRBV5-1 to TRBJ2-5, with TRBD1 matching 7 bases. CDR1 and CDR2 from the germline V gene are SGHRS and YFSETQ. The ends lost 0 bases at V and 4 bases at J; junction bases unmatched: 3. The CDR3 is 14 amino acids.

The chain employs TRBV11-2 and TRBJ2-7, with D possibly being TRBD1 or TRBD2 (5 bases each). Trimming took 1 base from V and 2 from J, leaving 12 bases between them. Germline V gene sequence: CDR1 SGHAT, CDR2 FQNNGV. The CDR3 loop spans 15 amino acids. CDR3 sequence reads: CASSLASGSTYEQYF. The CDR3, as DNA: TGTGCCAGCAGCTTAGCGTCAGGGAGCACCTACGAGCAGTACTTC.

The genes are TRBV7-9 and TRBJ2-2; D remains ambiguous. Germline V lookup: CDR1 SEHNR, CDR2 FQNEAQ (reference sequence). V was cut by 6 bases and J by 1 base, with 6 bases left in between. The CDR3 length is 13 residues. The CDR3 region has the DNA TGTGCCAGCAGTAAAGGGAACACCGGGGAGCTGTTTTTT. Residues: CASSKGNTGELFF.

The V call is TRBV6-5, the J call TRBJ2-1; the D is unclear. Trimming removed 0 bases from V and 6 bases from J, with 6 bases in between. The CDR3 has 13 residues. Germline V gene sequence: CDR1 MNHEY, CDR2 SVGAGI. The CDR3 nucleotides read TGTGCCAGCAGTTACTCGTATCTCAATGAGCAGTTCTTC. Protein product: CASSYSYLNEQFF.